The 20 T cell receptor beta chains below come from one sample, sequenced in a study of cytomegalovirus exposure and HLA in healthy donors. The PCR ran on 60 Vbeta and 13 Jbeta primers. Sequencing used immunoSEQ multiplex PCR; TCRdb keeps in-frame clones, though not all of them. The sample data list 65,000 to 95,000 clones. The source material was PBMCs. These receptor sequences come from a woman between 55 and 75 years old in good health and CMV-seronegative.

The CDR3 DNA reads TGTGCCAGCAGTTCCGCTTCGACAGGGGGTCGGCCCCAGCATTTT. Protein: CASSSASTGGRPQHF. V gene TRBV28 combines with J gene TRBJ1-5; 9 nucleotides agree with TRBD1. The V gene's germline CDR1 is MDHEN and CDR2 SYDVKM. J lost 9 bases, V lost 4 bases, and 10 bases had no gene match. There are 15 residues in the CDR3.

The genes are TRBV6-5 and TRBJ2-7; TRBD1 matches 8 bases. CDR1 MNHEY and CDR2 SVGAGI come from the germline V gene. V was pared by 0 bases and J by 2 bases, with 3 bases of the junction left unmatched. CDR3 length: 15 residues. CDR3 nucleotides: TGTGCCAGCAGTTACTCAGACAGGGGACCCTACGAGCAGTACTTC. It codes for CASSYSDRGPYEQYF.

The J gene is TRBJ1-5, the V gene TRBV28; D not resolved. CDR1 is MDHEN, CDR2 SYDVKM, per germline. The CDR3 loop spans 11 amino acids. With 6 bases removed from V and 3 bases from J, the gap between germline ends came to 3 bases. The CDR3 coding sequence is TGTGCCAGCAGCTTCAATCAGCCCCAGCATTTT. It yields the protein CASSFNQPQHF.

The CDR3 sequence is CASRRVGSETQYF. CDR3 DNA: TGTGCCAGCAGAAGAGTGGGCTCGGAGACCCAGTACTTC. The rearrangement uses TRBV5-4 and TRBJ2-5; D gene uncertain. Trimming pared 5 bases from V and 5 bases from J, leaving 13 bases between. This CDR3 is 13 amino acids long. Per germline, CDR1 SGHNT and CDR2 YYREEE (reference sequence). Filled out from reference TRBV5-4 and TRBJ2-5, the complete variable domain reads ETGVTQSPTHLIKTRGQQVTLRCSSQSGHNTVSWYQQALGQGPQFIFQYYREEENGRGNFPPRFSGLQFPNYSSELNVNALELDDSALYLCASRRVGSETQYFGPGTRLLVL.

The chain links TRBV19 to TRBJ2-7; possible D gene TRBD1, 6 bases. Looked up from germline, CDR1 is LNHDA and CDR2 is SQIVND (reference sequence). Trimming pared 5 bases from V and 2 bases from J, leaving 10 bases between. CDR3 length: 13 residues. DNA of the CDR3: TGTGCCAGTAGTGGACAGAACCCCTACGAGCAGTACTTC. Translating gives CASSGQNPYEQYF.

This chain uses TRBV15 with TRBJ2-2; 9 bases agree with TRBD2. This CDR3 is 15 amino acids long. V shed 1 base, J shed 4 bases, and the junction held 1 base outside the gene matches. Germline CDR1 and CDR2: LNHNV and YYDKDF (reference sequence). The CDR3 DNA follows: TGTGCCACCAGCAGAGGCGGGGGGGGCACCGGGGAGCTGTTTTTT. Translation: CATSRGGGGTGELFF.

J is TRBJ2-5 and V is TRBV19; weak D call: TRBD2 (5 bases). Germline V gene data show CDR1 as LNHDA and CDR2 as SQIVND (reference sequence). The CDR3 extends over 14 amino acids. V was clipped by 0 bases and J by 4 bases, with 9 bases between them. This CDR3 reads CASSIDSGPETQYF. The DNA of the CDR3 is TGTGCCAGTAGTATAGACAGCGGCCCAGAGACCCAGTACTTC.

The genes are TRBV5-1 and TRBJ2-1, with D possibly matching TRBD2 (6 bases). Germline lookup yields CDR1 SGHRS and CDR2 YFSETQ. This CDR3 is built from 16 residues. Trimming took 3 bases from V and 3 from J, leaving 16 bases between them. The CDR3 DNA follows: TGCGCCAGCAGCTCGGCCGGGACTGATTTCTACAATGAGCAGTTCTTC. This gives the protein CASSSAGTDFYNEQFF.

In DNA form, the CDR3 reads TGTGCCAGCAGTTACGATGGGCCCTATAATTCACCCCTCCACTTT. This sequence encodes CASSYDGPYNSPLHF. The V call is TRBV6-5, the J call TRBJ1-6; unclear D gene. Germline V gives CDR1 MNHEY, CDR2 SVGAGI. This CDR3 is 15 amino acids long. V lost 2 bases to trimming and J lost 2 bases, with 7 bases between them.

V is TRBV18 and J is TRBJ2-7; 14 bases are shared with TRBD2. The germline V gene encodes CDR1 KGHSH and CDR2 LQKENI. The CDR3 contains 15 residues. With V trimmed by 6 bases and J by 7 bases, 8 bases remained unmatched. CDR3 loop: CASSPGLAGGGEQYF. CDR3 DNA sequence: TGTGCCAGCTCCCCAGGACTAGCGGGGGGTGGTGAGCAGTACTTC. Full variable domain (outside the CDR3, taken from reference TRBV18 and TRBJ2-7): NAGVMQNPRHLVRRRGQEARLRCSPMKGHSHVYWYRQLPEEGLKFMVYLQKENIIDESGMPKERFSAEFPKEGPSILRIQQVVRGDSAAYFCASSPGLAGGGEQYFGPGTRLTVT.

The CDR3 nucleotides read TGTGCCATCAGCTCCGGGACAGTGGGCTACACCTTC. Translated, it gives CAISSGTVGYTF. The chain combines TRBV10-3 with TRBJ1-2, with 7 bases matching TRBD1. Germline CDR1 is ENHRY and CDR2 is SYGVKD. Trimming at V came to 6 bases and at J to 8 bases, leaving 6 bases not matched to a gene. The CDR3 loop spans 12 amino acids.

The CDR3 region has the DNA TGTGCCAGCAGCTCGGGGACTAGCGGAAAAGAGACCCAGTACTTC. It codes for CASSSGTSGKETQYF. J is TRBJ2-5 and V is TRBV9; 11 bases are a match to TRBD2. CDR3 size: 15 residues. The germline gives CDR1 SGDLS, CDR2 YYNGEE. Unmatched junction bases numbered 5, after V lost 4 bases and J lost 3 bases.

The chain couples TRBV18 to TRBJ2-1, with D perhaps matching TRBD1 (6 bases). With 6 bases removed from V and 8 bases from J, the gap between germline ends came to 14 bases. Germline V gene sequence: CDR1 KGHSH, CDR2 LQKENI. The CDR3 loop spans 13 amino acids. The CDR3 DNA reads TGTGCCAGCTCTGGACAGCCTGGGGATGAGCAGTTCTTC. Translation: CASSGQPGDEQFF.

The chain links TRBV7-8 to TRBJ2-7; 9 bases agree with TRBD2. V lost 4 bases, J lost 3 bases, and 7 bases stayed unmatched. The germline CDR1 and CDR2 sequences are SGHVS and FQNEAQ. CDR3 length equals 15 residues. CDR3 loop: CASSSLLAGDYEQYF. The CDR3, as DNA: TGTGCCAGCAGCTCCCTCTTAGCGGGGGACTACGAGCAGTACTTC.

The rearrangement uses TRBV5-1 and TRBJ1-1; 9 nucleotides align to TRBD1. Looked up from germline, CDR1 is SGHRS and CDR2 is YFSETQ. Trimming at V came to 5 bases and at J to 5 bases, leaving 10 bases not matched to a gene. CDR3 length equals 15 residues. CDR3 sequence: CASSSRTGAGTEAFF. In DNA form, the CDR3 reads TGCGCCAGCAGTTCCCGGACAGGGGCGGGAACTGAAGCTTTCTTT.

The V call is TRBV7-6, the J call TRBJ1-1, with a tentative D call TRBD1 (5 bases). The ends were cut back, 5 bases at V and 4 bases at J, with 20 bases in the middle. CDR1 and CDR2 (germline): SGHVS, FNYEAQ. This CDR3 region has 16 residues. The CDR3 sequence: CASSPRTGDGGTEAFF. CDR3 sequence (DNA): TGTGCCAGCAGCCCAAGGACGGGGGACGGGGGCACTGAAGCTTTCTTT. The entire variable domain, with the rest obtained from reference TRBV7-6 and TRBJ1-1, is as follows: GAGVSQSPRYKVTKRGQDVALRCDPISGHVSLYWYRQALGQGPEFLTYFNYEAQQDKSGLPNDRFSAERPEGSISTLTIQRTEQRDSAMYRCASSPRTGDGGTEAFFGQGTRLTVV.

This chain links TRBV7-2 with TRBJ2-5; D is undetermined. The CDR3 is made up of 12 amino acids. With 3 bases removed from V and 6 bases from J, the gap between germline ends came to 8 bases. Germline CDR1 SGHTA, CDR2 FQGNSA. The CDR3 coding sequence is TGTGCCAGCAGCTTTCTTACAAAGACCCAGTACTTC. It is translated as CASSFLTKTQYF.

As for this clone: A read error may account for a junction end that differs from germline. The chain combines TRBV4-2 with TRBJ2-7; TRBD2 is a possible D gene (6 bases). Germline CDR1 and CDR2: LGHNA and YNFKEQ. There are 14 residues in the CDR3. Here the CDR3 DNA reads TGTGCCAGCAGCCAAGATGCGGTCGATAGGAAGCGGGACTTC. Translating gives CASSQDAVDRKRDF.

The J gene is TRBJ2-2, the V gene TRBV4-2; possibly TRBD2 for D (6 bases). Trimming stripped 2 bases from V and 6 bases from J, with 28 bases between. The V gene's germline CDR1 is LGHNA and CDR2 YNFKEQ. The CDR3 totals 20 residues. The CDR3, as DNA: TGTGCCAGCAGCCAAATAGGTGGGGGGACCGTTGGTGCAGGTGCCGGGGAGCTGTTTTTT. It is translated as CASSQIGGGTVGAGAGELFF.

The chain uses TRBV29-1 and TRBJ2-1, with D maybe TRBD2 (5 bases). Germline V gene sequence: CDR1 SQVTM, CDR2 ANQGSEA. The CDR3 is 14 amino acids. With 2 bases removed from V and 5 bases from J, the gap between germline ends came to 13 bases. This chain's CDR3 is CSVEIRTGHNEQFF. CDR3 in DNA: TGCAGCGTTGAAATACGGACTGGGCACAATGAGCAGTTCTTC.